The rows below give T cell receptor beta chains drawn from one sample of a study of OX40 agonist ivuxolimab in advanced cancers. Repertoires were generated with immunoSEQ multiplex PCR, while TCRdb's copy carries only in-frame clones and drops some. The profile shows under 85,000 clones, 87% of them singletons. The specimen was CD4+ or CD8+ T cells sorted from blood, collected in a trial of the OX40 agonist ivuxolimab. These TCRs come from an adult with an advanced solid tumor such as melanoma, head and neck, liver or kidney cancer. Both conserved end residues are part of each CDR3. D genes are given only for firm matches. Only part of the rows carry a size: once, few, many, or a class if the clone is expanded.

length: 15
D: .
size: .
J: TRBJ1-2
V: TRBV6-5
CDR3: CASSYLRGANYGYTF
DNA: TGTGCCAGCAGTTACCTCAGGGGAGCTAACTATGGCTACACCTTC

length: 14
D: .
size: .
J: TRBJ2-5
V: TRBV7-2
CDR3: CASSFTDRLSEQYF
DNA: TGTGCCAGCAGCTTTACCGACAGGTTAAGTGAGCAGTACTTC

length: 14
D: .
size: .
J: TRBJ2-2
V: TRBV6-5
CDR3: CASSMEGLTGELFF
DNA: TGTGCCAGCAGTATGGAGGGTCTAACCGGGGAGCTGTTTTTT

length: 14
D: TRBD1
size: .
J: TRBJ2-5
V: TRBV10-1
CDR3: CASSEGQGDQTQYF
DNA: TGCGCCAGCAGTGAAGGACAGGGGGATCAGACCCAGTACTTC

length: 15
D: .
size: .
J: TRBJ2-2
V: TRBV6-5
CDR3: CASRLEGVVSGELFF
DNA: TGTGCCAGCAGACTAGAGGGGGTTGTCTCCGGGGAGCTGTTTTTT

length: 14
D: .
size: .
J: TRBJ1-4
V: TRBV2
CDR3: CASRAGTVNEKLFF
DNA: TGTGCCAGCAGAGCCGGGACCGTGAATGAAAAACTGTTTTTT

length: 14
D: .
size: .
J: TRBJ1-2
V: TRBV4-3
CDR3: CASSPGRLPDGYTF
DNA: TGCGCCAGCAGCCCGGGACGACTCCCGGATGGCTACACCTTC

length: 14
D: .
size: .
J: TRBJ1-3
V: TRBV19
CDR3: CASSQRGTGNTIYF
DNA: TGTGCCAGTAGCCAGAGGGGAACTGGAAACACCATATATTTT

length: 15
D: TRBD1
size: .
J: TRBJ1-6
V: TRBV6-6
CDR3: CASSSTGTGISPLHF
DNA: TGTGCCAGCAGTTCGACCGGGACAGGGATTTCACCCCTCCACTTT

length: 14
D: .
size: .
J: TRBJ2-3
V: TRBV28
CDR3: CASRLLALTDTQYF
DNA: TGTGCCAGCAGACTACTAGCTCTCACAGATACGCAGTATTTT

length: 11
D: .
size: .
J: TRBJ1-5
V: TRBV6-5
CDR3: CASSDPQPQHF
DNA: TGTGCCAGCAGTGACCCGCAGCCCCAGCATTTT

length: 14
D: .
size: once
J: TRBJ2-7
V: TRBV10-3
CDR3: CAISVEQYTYEQYF
DNA: TGTGCCATCAGTGTGGAACAGTACACCTACGAGCAGTACTTC

length: 13
D: .
size: .
J: TRBJ2-3
V: TRBV5-4
CDR3: CASSLTPTDTQYF
DNA: TGTGCCAGCAGCTTGACACCTACAGATACGCAGTATTTT

length: 16
D: TRBD2
size: .
J: TRBJ2-7
V: TRBV4-2
CDR3: CASSQIPGLAGSEQYF
DNA: TGTGCCAGCAGCCAGATACCGGGACTAGCGGGATCCGAGCAGTACTTC

length: 16
D: TRBD2
size: .
J: TRBJ2-5
V: TRBV5-1
CDR3: CASSGTGTPGGETQYF
DNA: TGCGCCAGCAGCGGAACCGGGACACCGGGAGGGGAGACCCAGTACTTC

length: 15
D: TRBD1
size: .
J: TRBJ2-1
V: TRBV2
CDR3: CASGRAGQGPNEQFF
DNA: TGTGCCAGCGGCCGAGCGGGACAGGGGCCCAATGAGCAGTTCTTC

length: 14
D: .
size: .
J: TRBJ2-1
V: TRBV4-3
CDR3: CASSQKNRVTEQFF
DNA: TGCGCCAGCAGCCAAAAAAACAGGGTAACTGAGCAGTTCTTC

length: 12
D: TRBD2
size: .
J: TRBJ2-7
V: TRBV7-2
CDR3: CASSVGRERQYF
DNA: TGTGCCAGCAGCGTAGGGCGGGAGAGGCAGTACTTC

length: 15
D: .
size: .
J: TRBJ2-7
V: TRBV7-8
CDR3: CASSLGRGGGHEQYF
DNA: TGTGCCAGCAGCTTAGGGAGAGGAGGCGGCCACGAGCAGTACTTC

length: 13
D: .
size: .
J: TRBJ1-2
V: TRBV7-2
CDR3: CASSPGENYGYTF
DNA: TGTGCCAGCAGCCCCGGGGAGAACTATGGCTACACCTTC

length: 17
D: TRBD2
size: .
J: TRBJ2-2
V: TRBV28
CDR3: CASTPPSGRARTGELFF
DNA: TGTGCCAGCACCCCCCCTAGCGGGAGGGCCAGGACCGGGGAGCTGTTTTTT

length: 14
D: .
size: .
J: TRBJ2-3
V: TRBV5-1
CDR3: CASSKDQRSDTQYF
DNA: TGCGCCAGCAGCAAGGATCAGCGATCTGATACGCAGTATTTT

length: 15
D: .
size: .
J: TRBJ2-3
V: TRBV2
CDR3: CASCPVLSSTDTQYF
DNA: TGTGCCAGCTGTCCAGTACTGTCTAGCACAGATACGCAGTATTTT

length: 15
D: TRBD1
size: .
J: TRBJ1-5
V: TRBV10-3
CDR3: CAISTGTGDQEPQHF
DNA: TGTGCCATCAGTACCGGGACAGGGGACCAGGAACCCCAGCATTTT

length: 12
D: .
size: .
J: TRBJ2-1
V: TRBV29-1
CDR3: CSGRTVPNEQFF
DNA: TGCAGCGGTAGGACAGTGCCTAATGAGCAGTTCTTC

length: 15
D: .
size: .
J: TRBJ2-3
V: TRBV7-3
CDR3: CASSKRGVGTDTQYF
DNA: TGTGCCAGCAGCAAGAGGGGTGTGGGAACAGATACGCAGTATTTT

length: 16
D: .
size: .
J: TRBJ2-3
V: TRBV7-8
CDR3: CASTLEGTYGTDTQYF
DNA: TGTGCCAGTACCTTGGAGGGGACTTATGGCACAGATACGCAGTATTTT

length: 15
D: .
size: few
J: TRBJ2-3
V: TRBV5-5
CDR3: CASSSPSSSTDTQYF
DNA: TGTGCCAGCAGCTCCCCATCCTCTAGCACAGATACGCAGTATTTT

length: 15
D: .
size: .
J: TRBJ2-7
V: TRBV19
CDR3: CASSPQRGGLGEQYF
DNA: TGTGCCAGTAGTCCCCAGCGAGGGGGTCTGGGCGAGCAGTACTTC

length: 12
D: .
size: .
J: TRBJ2-3
V: TRBV7-6
CDR3: CASTVGTDTQYF
DNA: TGTGCCAGCACTGTTGGCACAGATACGCAGTATTTT

length: 17
D: TRBD1
size: .
J: TRBJ1-6
V: TRBV7-2
CDR3: CASSLGGGSSYNSPLHF
DNA: TGTGCCAGCAGTTTAGGAGGGGGCAGCTCCTATAATTCACCCCTCCACTTT

length: 14
D: .
size: .
J: TRBJ2-5
V: TRBV30
CDR3: CAWRVGGFGETQYF
DNA: TGTGCCTGGAGAGTTGGGGGCTTTGGAGAGACCCAGTACTTC

length: 12
D: .
size: .
J: TRBJ2-7
V: TRBV27
CDR3: CASTSAVYEQYF
DNA: TGTGCCAGCACTAGCGCCGTTTACGAGCAGTACTTC

length: 16
D: .
size: .
J: TRBJ2-5
V: TRBV30
CDR3: CAWSVGDGARQETQYF
DNA: TGTGCCTGGAGTGTGGGGGACGGAGCCCGCCAAGAGACCCAGTACTTC

length: 16
D: .
size: .
J: TRBJ1-2
V: TRBV7-3
CDR3: CASSSYHSEAGYGYTF
DNA: TGTGCCAGCAGCTCCTACCACTCAGAGGCCGGATATGGCTACACCTTC

length: 16
D: .
size: once
J: TRBJ1-4
V: TRBV7-6
CDR3: CASSLGVGGGDEKLFF
DNA: TGTGCCAGCAGCTTAGGCGTGGGAGGGGGTGATGAAAAACTGTTTTTT

length: 13
D: .
size: .
J: TRBJ1-2
V: TRBV27
CDR3: CASSSGLNYGYTF
DNA: TGTGCCAGCAGTTCAGGGTTGAACTATGGCTACACCTTC

length: 18
D: .
size: few
J: TRBJ1-1
V: TRBV7-4
CDR3: CASSLGGANTPSFTEAFF
DNA: TGTGCCAGCAGCTTAGGAGGGGCCAACACCCCCTCCTTCACTGAAGCTTTCTTT

length: 14
D: .
size: .
J: TRBJ2-1
V: TRBV7-9
CDR3: CASSFSELYNEQFF
DNA: TGTGCCAGCAGCTTTTCTGAGCTCTACAATGAGCAGTTCTTC

length: 17
D: .
size: .
J: TRBJ2-7
V: TRBV7-2
CDR3: CASSLARASSLIYEQYF
DNA: TGTGCCAGCAGCTTAGCGCGGGCCTCATCGCTAATCTACGAGCAGTACTTC

length: 13
D: .
size: .
J: TRBJ1-5
V: TRBV28
CDR3: CASTVGPNQPQHF
DNA: TGTGCCAGCACCGTTGGGCCTAATCAGCCCCAGCATTTT

length: 14
D: .
size: .
J: TRBJ2-3
V: TRBV7-2
CDR3: CASSLRDGTDTQYF
DNA: TGTGCCAGCAGCTTAAGGGACGGCACAGATACGCAGTATTTT

length: 16
D: TRBD1
size: .
J: TRBJ1-4
V: TRBV28
CDR3: CASSPRQGATGEKLFF
DNA: TGTGCCAGCAGTCCCAGACAGGGGGCGACGGGTGAAAAACTGTTTTTT

length: 16
D: TRBD2
size: .
J: TRBJ2-3
V: TRBV7-9
CDR3: CASLYRAGGPTDTQYF
DNA: TGTGCCAGCCTCTACCGAGCGGGAGGGCCAACAGATACGCAGTATTTT

length: 13
D: TRBD2
size: .
J: TRBJ2-1
V: TRBV27
CDR3: CASSKLANNEQFF
DNA: TGTGCCAGCTCGAAACTAGCGAACAATGAGCAGTTCTTC

length: 14
D: .
size: .
J: TRBJ2-5
V: TRBV27
CDR3: CASSFLGRGETQYF
DNA: TGTGCCAGCAGTTTTCTGGGGCGAGGAGAGACCCAGTACTTC

length: 12
D: .
size: few
J: TRBJ1-5
V: TRBV12-5
CDR3: CASGWGNQPQHF
DNA: TGTGCTAGTGGTTGGGGGAATCAGCCCCAGCATTTT

length: 12
D: .
size: few
J: TRBJ2-2
V: TRBV19
CDR3: CASRPVGGELFF
DNA: TGTGCCAGTCGGCCCGTAGGCGGGGAGCTGTTTTTT

length: 15
D: .
size: .
J: TRBJ1-2
V: TRBV30
CDR3: CAWSVTGLGLYGYTF
DNA: TGTGCCTGGAGTGTTACAGGCCTCGGGCTTTATGGCTACACCTTC

length: 16
D: .
size: .
J: TRBJ1-6
V: TRBV18
CDR3: CASSPYGSSYNSPLHF
DNA: TGTGCCAGCTCACCATATGGGAGCTCCTATAATTCACCCCTCCACTTT

length: 10
D: .
size: few
J: TRBJ1-2
V: TRBV28
CDR3: CASRDYGYTF
DNA: TGTGCCAGCAGGGACTATGGCTACACCTTC

length: 15
D: TRBD1
size: .
J: TRBJ1-3
V: TRBV10-3
CDR3: CATMTGGASGNTIYF
DNA: TGTGCCACCATGACAGGGGGCGCCTCTGGAAACACCATATATTTT

length: 12
D: .
size: few
J: TRBJ1-5
V: TRBV7-2
CDR3: CASSRESQPQHF
DNA: TGTGCCAGCAGCCGTGAAAGTCAGCCCCAGCATTTT

length: 16
D: TRBD1
size: few
J: TRBJ1-6
V: TRBV7-9
CDR3: CASSQDRDFYNSPLHF
DNA: TGTGCCAGCAGCCAGGACAGGGATTTCTATAATTCACCCCTCCACTTT

length: 11
D: .
size: few
J: TRBJ2-7
V: TRBV5-1
CDR3: CASSWENEQYF
DNA: TGCGCCAGCAGCTGGGAAAACGAGCAGTACTTC

length: 15
D: .
size: .
J: TRBJ2-5
V: TRBV25-1
CDR3: CASSEPARVGETQYF
DNA: TGTGCCAGCAGTGAACCCGCCAGGGTTGGAGAGACCCAGTACTTC

length: 13
D: TRBD2
size: .
J: TRBJ2-5
V: TRBV19
CDR3: CASSIGGGETQYF
DNA: TGTGCCAGTAGTATTGGCGGGGGGGAGACCCAGTACTTC

length: 14
D: TRBD1
size: .
J: TRBJ2-5
V: TRBV7-3
CDR3: CASSPDRGHETQYF
DNA: TGTGCCAGCAGTCCGGACAGGGGTCATGAGACCCAGTACTTC

length: 11
D: .
size: .
J: TRBJ1-2
V: TRBV12-5
CDR3: CASASDYGYTF
DNA: TGTGCTAGTGCCTCGGACTATGGCTACACCTTC

length: 16
D: TRBD1
size: .
J: TRBJ1-6
V: TRBV28
CDR3: CASSLGAGGNNSPLHF
DNA: TGTGCCAGCAGTTTAGGGGCAGGGGGTAATAATTCACCCCTCCACTTT